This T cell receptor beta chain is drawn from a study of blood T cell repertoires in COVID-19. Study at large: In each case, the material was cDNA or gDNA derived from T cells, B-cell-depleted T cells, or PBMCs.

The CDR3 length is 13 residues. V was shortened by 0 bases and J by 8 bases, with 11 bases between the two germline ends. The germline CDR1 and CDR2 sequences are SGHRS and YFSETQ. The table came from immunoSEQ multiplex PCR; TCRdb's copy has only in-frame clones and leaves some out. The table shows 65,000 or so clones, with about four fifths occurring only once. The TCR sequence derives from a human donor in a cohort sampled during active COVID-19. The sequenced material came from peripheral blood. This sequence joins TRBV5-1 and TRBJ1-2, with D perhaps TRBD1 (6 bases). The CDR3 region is CASSLAQGSGYTF. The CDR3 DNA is TGCGCCAGCAGCTTGGCACAGGGATCGGGCTACACCTTC.